These 26 T cell receptor beta chains share one sample of origin, sequenced in a study of blood T cell repertoires in COVID-19. TCRdb's table, derived via immunoSEQ multiplex PCR, lists solely in-frame clones and lacks some. The repertoire holds roughly 250,000 clones, with 65% to 90% as singletons. The source material was peripheral blood. These receptors all come from an elderly woman with active or convalescent COVID-19.

This clone has just a few counts. The rearrangement joins TRBV1 to TRBJ1-4; the tabulated D call, TRBD1, remains unverified against the DNA. TRBV1 is a listed pseudogene. The CDR3 runs to 21 residues. CDR3 coding DNA: TGCACCAGCAGCCCTGGTCATCCTCCGGGACAGGCAACAACAACTAATGAAAAACTGTTTTTT. The encoded protein is CTSSPGHPPGQATTTNEKLFF.

This clone was seen a few times. The chain links TRBV7-8 to TRBJ1-2; D not certain. The ends were cut back, 3 bases at V and 6 bases at J, with 14 bases in the middle. This CDR3 is built from 14 residues. Per the germline V gene, CDR1 is SGHVS and CDR2 is FQNEAQ. The CDR3 spells CASSLGWVEDGYTF. The CDR3 region has the DNA TGTGCCAGCAGCTTGGGTTGGGTTGAGGATGGCTACACCTTC.

The rearrangement uses TRBV6-6 and TRBJ1-2; D is unclear. Germline CDR1 and CDR2: MNHNY and SVGAGI (reference sequence). Trimming took 8 bases from V and 2 from J, leaving 9 bases between them. There are 12 residues in the CDR3. The CDR3 DNA reads as TGTGCCAGCGAGGCCGGGAACTATGGCTACACCTTC. Protein: CASEAGNYGYTF.

The V call is TRBV13, the J call TRBJ1-5; weak D call: TRBD1 (5 bases). Trimming left V 5 bases short and J 0 bases short, with 11 bases between. The CDR3 is made up of 15 amino acids. Germline CDR1 PRHDT, CDR2 FYEKMQ (reference sequence). In DNA, the CDR3 is TGTGCCAGCAGCCAACGACAGCTTAGCAATCAGCCCCAGCATTTT. Encoded protein: CASSQRQLSNQPQHF.

The rearrangement uses TRBV11-2 and TRBJ1-1, with 8 bases fitting TRBD1. Germline V gene sequence: CDR1 SGHAT, CDR2 FQNNGV. The CDR3 is made up of 17 amino acids. The ends lost 0 bases at V and 7 bases at J; junction bases unmatched: 13. This CDR3 is CASSLDRVVDRGCEAFF. The DNA of the CDR3 is TGTGCCAGCAGCTTAGATCGTGTGGTCGACAGGGGCTGTGAAGCTTTCTTT.

This clone was seen a handful of times. This chain joins TRBV5-1 and TRBJ1-3; the match to TRBD1 covers 8 bases. CDR1 and CDR2 (germline): SGHRS, YFSETQ. Germline trimming cut 3 bases from V and 0 bases from J; bases unmatched to any gene: 2. CDR3 length: 15 residues. DNA for the CDR3: TGCGCCAGCAGCTCCACAGGGGGCTCTGGAAACACCATATATTTT. Translated, it gives CASSSTGGSGNTIYF. Full variable domain (outside the CDR3, taken from reference TRBV5-1 and TRBJ1-3): KAGVTQTPRYLIKTRGQQVTLSCSPISGHRSVSWYQQTPGQGLQFLFEYFSETQRNKGNFPGRFSGRQFSNSRSEMNVSTLELGDSALYLCASSSTGGSGNTIYFGEGSWLTVV.

The chain joins TRBV4-1 to TRBJ1-1; 10 nucleotides agree with TRBD1. Germline V gives CDR1 MGHRA, CDR2 YSYEKL. The V segment lost 3 bases and the J segment 4 bases; nucleotides outside the gene matches: 11. The CDR3 loop spans 17 amino acids. CDR3 sequence (DNA): TGCGCCAGCAGCCACCGGGACAGGGGAGAGGGGAGCACTGAAGCTTTCTTT. It codes for CASSHRDRGEGSTEAFF.

The J gene is TRBJ2-5, the V gene TRBV27; maybe TRBD2 (6 bases). This CDR3 has 15 amino acids. The V end lost 6 bases, the J end lost 1 base, and 15 bases lay between the germline ends. Germline V gene sequence: CDR1 MNHEY, CDR2 SMNVEV (reference sequence). In DNA form, the CDR3 reads TGTGCCAGCAGAAGGGGAGGAGGGTTCCAAGAGACCCAGTACTTC. It codes for CASRRGGGFQETQYF.

The CDR3 sequence is CATSGEGGTARAFF. Here the CDR3 DNA reads TGTGCCACCAGTGGGGAAGGGGGAACCGCTCGAGCTTTCTTT. J is TRBJ1-1 and V is TRBV24-1, with D possibly being TRBD1 (6 bases). The ends were cut back, 5 bases at V and 10 bases at J, with 19 bases in the middle. Germline CDR1 is KGHDR and CDR2 is SFDVKD. This CDR3 comprises 14 residues.

This clone occurred a few times. V gene TRBV10-3 combines with J gene TRBJ1-5; perhaps TRBD1 as D (5 bases). V was pared by 0 bases and J by 6 bases, with 12 bases between. The CDR3 is made up of 15 amino acids. CDR1 is ENHRY, CDR2 SYGVKD, per germline. The CDR3 nucleotides are TGTGCCATCAGTGAGTCGCAGGGATTAGGTCAGCCCCAGCATTTT. This translates into CAISESQGLGQPQHF.

The V and J genes are TRBV28 and TRBJ2-3, with 12 bases that match TRBD2. Per germline, CDR1 MDHEN and CDR2 SYDVKM. V shed 1 base and J 2 bases; nucleotides not matched to a gene: 4. The CDR3 has 17 residues. Here the CDR3 reads CASSLSTSGSPTDTQYF. The CDR3 coding sequence is TGTGCCAGCAGTTTATCGACTAGCGGGAGCCCCACAGATACGCAGTATTTT.

J is TRBJ1-2 and V is TRBV28; the match to TRBD1 covers 9 bases. The V segment lost 5 bases and the J segment 6 bases; nucleotides outside the gene matches: 7. The germline V gene has CDR1 MDHEN and CDR2 SYDVKM. This CDR3 spans 14 amino acids. The CDR3 loop reads CASSPGTGSHGYTF. In DNA form, the CDR3 reads TGTGCCAGCAGTCCGGGGACAGGGTCTCATGGCTACACCTTC.

CDR3 in amino acids: CASRPSRREKLFF. CDR3 DNA sequence: TGTGCCAGCAGACCTAGCAGGAGGGAAAAACTGTTTTTT. The rearrangement uses TRBV6-5 and TRBJ1-4; D unclear. With 6 bases removed from V and 8 bases from J, the gap between germline ends came to 13 bases. The germline gives CDR1 MNHEY, CDR2 SVGAGI. The CDR3 loop spans 13 amino acids.

The chain has TRBV7-9 and TRBJ1-2, with 9 positions matching TRBD1. Germline V lookup: CDR1 SEHNR, CDR2 FQNEAQ (reference sequence). Trimming removed 1 base from V and 4 bases from J; junction bases left unmatched: 4. The length of the CDR3 is 15 residues. Written as DNA, the CDR3 is TGTGCCAGCAGCTTAGGGACAGGGGAGGCCTATGGCTACACCTTC. This encodes CASSLGTGEAYGYTF.

The chain recombines TRBV29-1 with TRBJ1-2; D unclear. This CDR3 has 12 residues. The germline gives CDR1 SQVTM, CDR2 ANQGSEA. Between the trimmed V and J ends, which lost 4 bases and 9 bases, there was a span of 15 bases. The CDR3 nucleotides read TGCAGCGTTGGGCCCACCGATATGCGCTACACCTTC. Residues: CSVGPTDMRYTF. The full variable domain, completed using reference TRBV29-1 and TRBJ1-2, is SAVISQKPSRDICQRGTSLTIQCQVDSQVTMMFWYRQQPGQSLTLIATANQGSEATYESGFVIDKFPISRPNLTFSTLTVSNMSPEDSSIYLCSVGPTDMRYTFGSGTRLTVV.

The V gene is TRBV5-1, the J gene TRBJ1-1, with a weak D call TRBD1 (5 bases). Trimming removed 2 bases at V and 5 bases at J, with 10 bases between. This CDR3 is 13 amino acids long. CDR1 and CDR2 (germline): SGHRS, YFSETQ. The CDR3 loop is CASSFVGRTEAFF. The CDR3 DNA sequence: TGCGCCAGCAGCTTCGTGGGGCGAACTGAAGCTTTCTTT.

Here the CDR3 reads CSVDPGGGDTQYF. The CDR3 DNA reads TGCAGCGTTGATCCGGGGGGGGGAGATACGCAGTATTTT. V gene TRBV29-1 combines with J gene TRBJ2-3; 8 positions match TRBD2. The CDR3 totals 13 residues. The junction had 4 bases not matched to a gene; V was cut back by 3 bases and J by 5 bases. Germline V CDR1 and CDR2: SQVTM, ANQGSEA.

J is TRBJ2-7 and V is TRBV7-2, with D perhaps TRBD2 (6 bases). The V gene's germline CDR1 is SGHTA and CDR2 FQGNSA. The germline V and J ends were trimmed by 5 bases and 1 base, with 9 bases remaining between them. The CDR3 consists of 13 residues. The CDR3 reads CASSHSGSYEQYF. Written as DNA, the CDR3 is TGTGCCAGCAGCCATAGCGGATCCTACGAGCAGTACTTC.

J is TRBJ1-6 and V is TRBV18; possible D gene TRBD1, 6 bases. The V end lost 3 bases, the J end lost 7 bases, and 16 bases lay between the germline ends. This CDR3 contains 16 residues. CDR1 and CDR2 (germline): KGHSH, LQKENI. CDR3 sequence reads: CASSPAGGGQNSPLHF. The CDR3, as DNA: TGTGCCAGCTCACCCGCCGGGGGGGGCCAGAATTCACCCCTCCACTTT.

The chain uses TRBV2 and TRBJ1-5; D is uncertain. Trimming left V 2 bases short and J 3 bases short, with 11 bases between. Germline CDR1 and CDR2: SNHLY and FYNNEI. This CDR3 comprises 15 residues. The DNA for the CDR3 is TGTGCCAGCAGTGAAAGGAGGTTATCCAATCAGCCCCAGCATTTT. As protein: CASSERRLSNQPQHF.

The V call is TRBV5-1, the J call TRBJ1-2; 7 bases align to TRBD1. The CDR3 has 18 residues. Losses at the gene ends were 7 bases for V and 0 bases for J; bases not matched to a gene: 18. Germline CDR1 is SGHRS and CDR2 is YFSETQ. The CDR3 DNA follows: TGCGCCAGCGGCGCTACTCCGGGACAGACATGGTCTAACTATGGCTACACCTTC. This gives the protein CASGATPGQTWSNYGYTF.

The chain employs TRBV3-1 (or the pseudogene TRBV3-2) and TRBJ2-2, with TRBD2 matching over 8 bases. The CDR3 consists of 12 residues. The germline V gene has CDR1 LGHDT and CDR2 YNNKEL (reference sequence). Trimming cost V 10 bases and J 8 bases; bases outside gene matches: 6. The CDR3: CATGGPEGELFF. The DNA for the CDR3 is TGTGCCACGGGAGGGCCGGAAGGGGAGCTGTTTTTT.

The chain uses TRBV5-1 and TRBJ1-1, with 10 bases lining up with TRBD1. After removal of 4 bases from V and 5 bases from J, the junction contained 11 bases not matched to a gene. Germline CDR1 reads SGHRS; CDR2 reads YFSETQ. The length of the CDR3 is 16 residues. The CDR3 loop is CASSPAGTGVLTEAFF. CDR3 nucleotide sequence: TGCGCCAGCAGCCCCGCCGGGACAGGGGTTTTAACTGAAGCTTTCTTT.

The chain is built from TRBV5-6 and TRBJ2-7; D unresolved. Trimming cost V 1 base and J 2 bases, with 13 bases left between them. The germline CDR1 and CDR2 sequences are SGHDT and YYEEEE. The CDR3 loop spans 15 amino acids. CDR3 coding DNA: TGTGCCAGCAGCTTGATAGGCCTAGAGACCTACGAGCAGTACTTC. Translation: CASSLIGLETYEQYF.

V gene TRBV3-1 (or the pseudogene TRBV3-2) combines with J gene TRBJ1-1; D not resolved. CDR1 and CDR2 (germline): LGHDT, YNNKEL (reference sequence). The CDR3 is 13 amino acids. Trimming removed 5 bases at V and 1 base at J, with 8 bases between. The CDR3 DNA reads as TGTGCCAGCAGCGTAATATCGAACACTGAAGCTTTCTTT. Amino acid sequence: CASSVISNTEAFF.

The chain employs TRBV2 and TRBJ2-5; 9 bases align to TRBD1. Germline CDR1 and CDR2: SNHLY and FYNNEI. This CDR3 has 14 residues. Trimming cost V 5 bases and J 5 bases; bases outside gene matches: 6. CDR3 DNA: TGTGCCAGCAGTAAGGACAGGGGAGGTGAGACCCAGTACTTC. Translating it yields CASSKDRGGETQYF.